Sequencing of this T cell receptor beta chain was carried out in a study of blood T cell repertoires in COVID-19. Study as a whole: Acute-phase and convalescent COVID-19 samples originated in the United States, Italy and Spain. PBMCs, B-cell-depleted T cells, or T cells provided the cDNA or gDNA that made up the material.

Seattle researchers signed up patients amid active infection and tracked them longitudinally. CDR3 size: 16 residues. CDR1 is LGHDT and CDR2 is YNNKEL in the germline V gene (reference sequence). V dropped 1 base and J dropped 1 base, with 10 bases sitting between them. In its sample, this clone was seen once. Per the study methods: Estimation of nucleated cell counts was performed using reference gene primer amplification. Profiled with immunoSEQ multiplex PCR; TCRdb holds only in-frame clones, not every one. The V and J calls and clone size were taken over from that table, and D and trimming were inferred from the DNA. The sample shows about 150,000 clones, roughly four fifths of them seen only once.

The clonotype comes from a woman aged 55-69 years with COVID-19, enrolled during active disease. The sample comprised peripheral blood. The chain employs TRBV3-1 (or the pseudogene TRBV3-2) and TRBJ2-2; D is possibly TRBD2 (6 bases). CDR3 coding DNA: TGTGCCAGCAGCCAAGTCGCGGGGATGAACACCGGGGAGCTGTTTTTT. The encoded protein is CASSQVAGMNTGELFF.